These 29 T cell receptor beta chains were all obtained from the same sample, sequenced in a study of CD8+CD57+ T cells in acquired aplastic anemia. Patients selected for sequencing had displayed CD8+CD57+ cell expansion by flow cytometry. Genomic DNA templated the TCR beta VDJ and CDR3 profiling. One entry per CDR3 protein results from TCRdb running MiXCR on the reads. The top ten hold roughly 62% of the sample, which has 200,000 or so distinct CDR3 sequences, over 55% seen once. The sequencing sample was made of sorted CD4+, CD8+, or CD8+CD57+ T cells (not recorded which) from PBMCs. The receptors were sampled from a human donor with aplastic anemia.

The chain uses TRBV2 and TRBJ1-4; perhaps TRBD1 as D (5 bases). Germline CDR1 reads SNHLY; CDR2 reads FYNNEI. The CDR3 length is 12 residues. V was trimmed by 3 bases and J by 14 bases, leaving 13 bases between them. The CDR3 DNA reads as TGTGCCAGCAGTGAGGGGACTAGCGGGCTGTTTTTT. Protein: CASSEGTSGLFF.

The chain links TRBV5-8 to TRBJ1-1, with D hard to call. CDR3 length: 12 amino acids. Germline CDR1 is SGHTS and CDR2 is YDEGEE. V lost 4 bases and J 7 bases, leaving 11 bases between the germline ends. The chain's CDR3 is CASSIYGGEAFF. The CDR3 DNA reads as TGTGCCAGCAGCATATACGGAGGTGAAGCTTTCTTT.

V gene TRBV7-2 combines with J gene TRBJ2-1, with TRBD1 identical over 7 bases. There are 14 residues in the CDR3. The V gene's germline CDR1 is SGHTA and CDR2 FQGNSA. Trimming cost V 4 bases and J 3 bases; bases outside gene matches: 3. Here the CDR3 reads CASSYGQDYNEQFF. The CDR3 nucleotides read TGTGCCAGCAGCTACGGACAGGACTACAATGAGCAGTTCTTC.

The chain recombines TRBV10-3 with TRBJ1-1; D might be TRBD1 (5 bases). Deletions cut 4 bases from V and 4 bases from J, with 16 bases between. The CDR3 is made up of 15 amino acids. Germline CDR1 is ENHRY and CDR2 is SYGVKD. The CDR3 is CAISVSGGEGTEAFF. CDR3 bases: TGTGCCATCAGTGTCAGTGGGGGGGAAGGCACTGAAGCTTTCTTT.

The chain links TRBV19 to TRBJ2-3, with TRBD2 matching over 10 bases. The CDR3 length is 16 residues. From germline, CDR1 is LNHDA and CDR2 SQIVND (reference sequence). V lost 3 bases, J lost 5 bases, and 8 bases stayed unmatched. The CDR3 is CASSMVAGGGRDTQYF. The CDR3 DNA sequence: TGTGCCAGTAGTATGGTAGCGGGGGGCGGGAGAGATACGCAGTATTTT.

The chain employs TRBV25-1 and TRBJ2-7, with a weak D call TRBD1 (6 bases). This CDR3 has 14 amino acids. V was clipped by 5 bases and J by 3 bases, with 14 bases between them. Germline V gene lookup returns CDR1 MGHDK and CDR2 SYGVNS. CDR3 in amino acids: CASSTRTDLYEQYF. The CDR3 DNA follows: TGTGCCAGCAGTACCCGGACAGATCTCTACGAGCAGTACTTC.

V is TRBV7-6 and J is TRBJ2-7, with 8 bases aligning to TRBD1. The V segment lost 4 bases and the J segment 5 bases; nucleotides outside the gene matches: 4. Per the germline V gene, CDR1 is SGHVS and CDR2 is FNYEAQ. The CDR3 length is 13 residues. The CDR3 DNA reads TGTGCCAGCAGCTCCGGACAGGGCAACGAGCAGTACTTC. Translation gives CASSSGQGNEQYF.

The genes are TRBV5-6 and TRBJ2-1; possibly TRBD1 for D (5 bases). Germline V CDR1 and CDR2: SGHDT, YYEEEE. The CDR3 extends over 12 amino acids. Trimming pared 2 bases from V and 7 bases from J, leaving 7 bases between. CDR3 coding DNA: TGTGCCAGCAGCTTCACAGGAAATGAGCAGTTCTTC. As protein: CASSFTGNEQFF.

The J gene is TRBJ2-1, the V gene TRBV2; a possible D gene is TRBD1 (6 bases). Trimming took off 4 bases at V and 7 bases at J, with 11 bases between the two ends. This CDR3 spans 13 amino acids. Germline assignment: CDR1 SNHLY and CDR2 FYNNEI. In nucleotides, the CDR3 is TGTGCCAGCAGTGTTCAGGGGCCGAATGAGCAGTTCTTC. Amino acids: CASSVQGPNEQFF.

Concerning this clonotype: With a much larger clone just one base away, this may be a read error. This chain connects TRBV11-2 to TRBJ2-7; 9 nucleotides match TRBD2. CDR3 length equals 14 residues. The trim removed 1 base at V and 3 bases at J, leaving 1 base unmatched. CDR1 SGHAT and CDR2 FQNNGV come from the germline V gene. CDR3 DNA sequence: TGTGCCAGCAGCTTAGGACTAGCGGTCTACGAGCAGTACTTC. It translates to CASSLGLAVYEQYF.

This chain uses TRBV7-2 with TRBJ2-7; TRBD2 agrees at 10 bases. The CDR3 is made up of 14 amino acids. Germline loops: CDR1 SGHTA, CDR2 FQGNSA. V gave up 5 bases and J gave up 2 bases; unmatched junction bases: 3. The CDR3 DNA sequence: TGTGCCAGCAGCACAACTAGCGGGACCTACGAGCAGTACTTC. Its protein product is CASSTTSGTYEQYF.

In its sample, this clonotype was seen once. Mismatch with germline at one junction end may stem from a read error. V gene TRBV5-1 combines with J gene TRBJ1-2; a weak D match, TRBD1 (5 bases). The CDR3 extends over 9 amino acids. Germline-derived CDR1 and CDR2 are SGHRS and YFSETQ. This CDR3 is CARHSGQNF. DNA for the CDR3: TGCGCCAGGCACTCCGGACAAAACTTC.

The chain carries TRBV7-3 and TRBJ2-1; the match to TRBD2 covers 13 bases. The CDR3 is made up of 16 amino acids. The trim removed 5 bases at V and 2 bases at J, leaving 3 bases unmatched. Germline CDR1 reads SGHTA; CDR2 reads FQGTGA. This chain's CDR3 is CASSPGLAGPYNEQFF. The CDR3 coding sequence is TGTGCCAGCAGCCCGGGACTAGCGGGACCCTACAATGAGCAGTTCTTC.

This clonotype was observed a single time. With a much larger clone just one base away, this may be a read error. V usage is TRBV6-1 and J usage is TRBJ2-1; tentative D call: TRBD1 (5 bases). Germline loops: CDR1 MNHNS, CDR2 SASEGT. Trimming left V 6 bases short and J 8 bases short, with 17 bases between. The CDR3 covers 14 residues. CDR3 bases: TGTGCCAGCAGACGAAGACAGTCGGGCGATGAGCAGTTCTTC. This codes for CASRRRQSGDEQFF.

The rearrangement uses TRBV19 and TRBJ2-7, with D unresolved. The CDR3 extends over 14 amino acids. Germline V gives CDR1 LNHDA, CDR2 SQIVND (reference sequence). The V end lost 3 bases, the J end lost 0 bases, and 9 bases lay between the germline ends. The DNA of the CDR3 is TGTGCCAGTAGTATTTTTACAGACTCCTACGAGCAGTACTTC. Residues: CASSIFTDSYEQYF.

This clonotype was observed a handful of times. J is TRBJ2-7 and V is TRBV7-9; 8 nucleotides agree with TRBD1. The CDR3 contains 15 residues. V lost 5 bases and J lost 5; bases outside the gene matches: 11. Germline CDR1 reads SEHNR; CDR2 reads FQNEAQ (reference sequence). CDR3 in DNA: TGTGCCAGCAGCGGGATAGACAGGGGATACCACGAGCAGTACTTC. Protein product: CASSGIDRGYHEQYF.

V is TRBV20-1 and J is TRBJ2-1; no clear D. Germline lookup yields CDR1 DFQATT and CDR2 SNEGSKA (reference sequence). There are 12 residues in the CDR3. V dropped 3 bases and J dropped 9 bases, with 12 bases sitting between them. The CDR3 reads CSARLRWGEQFF. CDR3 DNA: TGCAGTGCTAGGCTTAGGTGGGGTGAGCAGTTCTTC.

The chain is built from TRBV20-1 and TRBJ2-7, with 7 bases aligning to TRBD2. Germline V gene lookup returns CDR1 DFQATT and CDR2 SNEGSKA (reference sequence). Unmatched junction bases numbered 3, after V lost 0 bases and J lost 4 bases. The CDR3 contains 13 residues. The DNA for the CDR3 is TGCAGTGCTAGAGATTCTAGCGGTTACGAGCAGTACTTC. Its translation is CSARDSSGYEQYF.

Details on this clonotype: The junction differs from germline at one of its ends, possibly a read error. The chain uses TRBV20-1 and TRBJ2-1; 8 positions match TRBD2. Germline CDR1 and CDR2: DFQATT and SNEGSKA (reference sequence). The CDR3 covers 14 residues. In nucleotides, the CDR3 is TGCAGTGCTAGAGATAGCGGGGCCTACAGTGAGCAGTTCTTC. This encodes CSARDSGAYSEQFF.

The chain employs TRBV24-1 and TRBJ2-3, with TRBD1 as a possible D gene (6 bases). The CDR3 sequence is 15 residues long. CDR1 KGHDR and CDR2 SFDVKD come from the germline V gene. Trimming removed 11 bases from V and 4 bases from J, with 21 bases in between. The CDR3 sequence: CAIKLGGQGSDTQYF. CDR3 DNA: TGTGCCATCAAACTAGGCGGCCAGGGGTCAGATACGCAGTATTTT.

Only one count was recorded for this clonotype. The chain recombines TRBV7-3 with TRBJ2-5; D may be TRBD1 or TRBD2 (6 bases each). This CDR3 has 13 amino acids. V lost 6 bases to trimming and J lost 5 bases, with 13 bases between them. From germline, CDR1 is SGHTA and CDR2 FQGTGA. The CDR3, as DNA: TGTGCCAGCAGTCACAGGGCGGGGGAGACCCAGTACTTC. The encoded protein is CASSHRAGETQYF.

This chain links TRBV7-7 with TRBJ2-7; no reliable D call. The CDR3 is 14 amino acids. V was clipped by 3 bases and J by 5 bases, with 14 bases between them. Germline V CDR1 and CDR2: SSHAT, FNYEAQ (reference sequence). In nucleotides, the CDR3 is TGTGCCAGCAGCTTGGAAAGGGTACGCCACGAGCAGTACTTC. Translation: CASSLERVRHEQYF.

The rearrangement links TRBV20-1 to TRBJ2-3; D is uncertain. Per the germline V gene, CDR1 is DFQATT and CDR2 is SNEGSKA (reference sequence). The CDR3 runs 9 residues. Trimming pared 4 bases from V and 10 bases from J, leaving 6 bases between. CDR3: CSATGPQYF. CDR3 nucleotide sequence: TGCAGTGCTACCGGGCCGCAGTATTTT.

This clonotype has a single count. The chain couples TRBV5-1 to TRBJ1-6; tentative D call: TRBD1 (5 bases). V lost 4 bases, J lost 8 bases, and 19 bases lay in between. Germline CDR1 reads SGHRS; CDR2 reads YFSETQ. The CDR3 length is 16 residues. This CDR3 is CASSQVARVSDSPLHF. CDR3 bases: TGCGCCAGCAGCCAAGTGGCCAGGGTGTCCGATTCACCCCTCCACTTT.

The CDR3 region is CASSSRNPSGNTIYF. CDR3 bases: TGTGCCAGCAGCTCGAGGAACCCCTCTGGAAACACCATATATTTT. The V call is TRBV7-2, the J call TRBJ1-3; D is unclear. V was trimmed by 4 bases and J by 0 bases, leaving 10 bases between them. This CDR3 contains 15 residues. Per the germline V gene, CDR1 is SGHTA and CDR2 is FQGNSA.

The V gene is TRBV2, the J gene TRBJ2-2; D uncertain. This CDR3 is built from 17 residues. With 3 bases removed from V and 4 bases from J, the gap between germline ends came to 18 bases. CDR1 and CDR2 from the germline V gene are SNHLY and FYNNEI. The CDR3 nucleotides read TGTGCCAGCAGTGAGGGGTTCGACCAAACGGGCACCGGGGAGCTGTTTTTT. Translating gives CASSEGFDQTGTGELFF.

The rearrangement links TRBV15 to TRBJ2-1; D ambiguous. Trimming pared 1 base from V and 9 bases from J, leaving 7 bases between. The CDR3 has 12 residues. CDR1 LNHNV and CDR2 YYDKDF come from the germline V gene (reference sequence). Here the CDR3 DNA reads TGTGCCACCAGCAGAGGAACGGGTGAGCAGTTCTTC. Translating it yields CATSRGTGEQFF.

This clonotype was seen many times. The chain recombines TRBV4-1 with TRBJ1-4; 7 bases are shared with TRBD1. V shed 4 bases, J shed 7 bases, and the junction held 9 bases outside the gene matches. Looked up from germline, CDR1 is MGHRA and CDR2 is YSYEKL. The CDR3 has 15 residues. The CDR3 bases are TGCGCCAGCAGCCCTTCGGAGGGGGCGCTTGAAAAACTGTTTTTT. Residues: CASSPSEGALEKLFF.

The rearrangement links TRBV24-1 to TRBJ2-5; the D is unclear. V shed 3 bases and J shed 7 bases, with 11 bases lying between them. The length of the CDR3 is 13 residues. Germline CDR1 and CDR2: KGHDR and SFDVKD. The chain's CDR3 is CATSDPRTRTQYF. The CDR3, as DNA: TGTGCCACCAGTGATCCCCGTACTCGGACCCAGTACTTC.